This TCR beta chain was sequenced for a study of memory CD4+ T cells and cytomegalovirus serostatus. Study context: Of the healthy Belgian adults, 9 were CMV seropositive and about 24 seronegative.

TCRdb's table, derived via immunoSEQ multiplex PCR, lists solely in-frame clones and lacks some. The sample records some 73,000 clones, around 78% being singletons. In regard to this clone: Its target is unknown.

Germline trimming cut 5 bases from V and 1 base from J; bases unmatched to any gene: 7. Germline CDR1 and CDR2: SGHTA and FQGNSA. The CDR3 consists of 17 residues. Regarding the study as a whole: Each of approximately 70 CMV-associated TCRbeta sequences occurred in one to five individuals.

Single viable CD3+CD4+CD8-CD45RO+ cells were sorted as the memory CD4+ T cells. The clonotype comes from an adult in good health and CMV-seropositive. The chain has TRBV7-2 and TRBJ2-6; 8 nucleotides line up with TRBD1. Material: memory CD4+ T cells from blood. The CDR3 protein is CASSPGQGRSGANVLTF. DNA for the CDR3: TGTGCCAGCAGCCCAGGACAGGGCAGGTCTGGGGCCAACGTCCTGACTTTC.